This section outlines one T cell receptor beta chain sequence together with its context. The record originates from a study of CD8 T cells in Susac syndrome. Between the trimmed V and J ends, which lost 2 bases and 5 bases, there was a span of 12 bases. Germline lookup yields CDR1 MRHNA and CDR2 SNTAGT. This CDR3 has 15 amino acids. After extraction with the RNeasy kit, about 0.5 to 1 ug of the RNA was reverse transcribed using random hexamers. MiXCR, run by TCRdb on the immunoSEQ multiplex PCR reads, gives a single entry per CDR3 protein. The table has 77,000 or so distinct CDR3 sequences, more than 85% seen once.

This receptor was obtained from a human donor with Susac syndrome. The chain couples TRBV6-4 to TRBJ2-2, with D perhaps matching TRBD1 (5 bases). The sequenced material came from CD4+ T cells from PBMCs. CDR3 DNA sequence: TGTGCCAGCAGTGACAACAGAAAGGGGACCGGGGAGCTGTTTTTT. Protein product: CASSDNRKGTGELFF.